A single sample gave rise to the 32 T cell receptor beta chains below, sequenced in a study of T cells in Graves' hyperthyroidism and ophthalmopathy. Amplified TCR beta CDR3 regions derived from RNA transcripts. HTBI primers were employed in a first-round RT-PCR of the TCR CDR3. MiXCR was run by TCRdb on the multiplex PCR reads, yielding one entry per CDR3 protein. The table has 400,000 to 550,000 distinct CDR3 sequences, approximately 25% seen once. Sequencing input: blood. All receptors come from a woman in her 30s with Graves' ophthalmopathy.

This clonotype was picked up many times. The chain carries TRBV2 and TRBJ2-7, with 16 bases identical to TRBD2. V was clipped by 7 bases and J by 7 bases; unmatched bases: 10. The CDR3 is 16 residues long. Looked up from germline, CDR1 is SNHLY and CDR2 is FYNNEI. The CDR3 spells CASNDGTSGGDGEQYF. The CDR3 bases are TGTGCCAGCAATGACGGGACTAGCGGGGGGGACGGGGAGCAGTACTTC.

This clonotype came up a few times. CDR3 bases: TGTGCCAGCAGGAGAACCGGGACAGGCACTGATCAGCCCCAGCATTTT. Encoded protein: CASRRTGTGTDQPQHF. The chain carries TRBV6-1 and TRBJ1-5; 8 nucleotides align to TRBD1. Germline-derived CDR1 and CDR2 are MNHNS and SASEGT. This CDR3 comprises 16 residues. The V segment lost 6 bases and the J segment 5 bases; nucleotides outside the gene matches: 12.

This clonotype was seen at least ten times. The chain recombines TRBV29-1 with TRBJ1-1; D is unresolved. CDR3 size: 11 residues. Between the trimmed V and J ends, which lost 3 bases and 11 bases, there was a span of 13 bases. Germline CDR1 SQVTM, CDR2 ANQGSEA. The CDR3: CSVDLGKDAFF. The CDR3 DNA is TGCAGCGTTGATTTGGGGAAAGACGCTTTCTTT.

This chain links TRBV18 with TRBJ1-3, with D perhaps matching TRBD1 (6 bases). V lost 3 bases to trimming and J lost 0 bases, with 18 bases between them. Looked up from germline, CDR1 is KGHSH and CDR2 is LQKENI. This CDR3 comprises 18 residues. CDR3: CASSPVGQPQYSGNTIYF. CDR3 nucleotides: TGTGCCAGCTCACCGGTCGGACAGCCACAGTACTCTGGAAACACCATATATTTT.

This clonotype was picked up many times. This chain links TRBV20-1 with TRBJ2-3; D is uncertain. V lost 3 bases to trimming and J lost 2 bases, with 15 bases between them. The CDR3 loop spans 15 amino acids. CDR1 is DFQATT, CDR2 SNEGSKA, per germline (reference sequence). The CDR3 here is CSARHPVSNTDTQYF. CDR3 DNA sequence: TGCAGTGCTAGGCATCCGGTTTCAAACACAGATACGCAGTATTTT.

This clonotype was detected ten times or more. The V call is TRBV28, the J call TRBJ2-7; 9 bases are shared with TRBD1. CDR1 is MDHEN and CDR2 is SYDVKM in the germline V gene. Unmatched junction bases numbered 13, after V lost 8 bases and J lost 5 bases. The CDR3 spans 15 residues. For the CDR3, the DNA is TGTGCCAGCGACTCCGGGACAGGGACTCTAGACGAGCAGTACTTC. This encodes CASDSGTGTLDEQYF.

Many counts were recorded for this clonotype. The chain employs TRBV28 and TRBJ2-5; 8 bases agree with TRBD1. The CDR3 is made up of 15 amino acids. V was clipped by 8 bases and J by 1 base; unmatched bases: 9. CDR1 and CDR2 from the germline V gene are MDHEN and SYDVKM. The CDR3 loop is CASGFGGQGQETQYF. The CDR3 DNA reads TGTGCCAGCGGATTCGGCGGACAGGGCCAAGAGACCCAGTACTTC.

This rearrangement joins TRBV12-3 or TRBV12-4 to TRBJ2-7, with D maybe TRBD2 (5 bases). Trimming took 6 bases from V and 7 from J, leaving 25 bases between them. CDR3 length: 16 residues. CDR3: CASSQDTPATTGEQYF. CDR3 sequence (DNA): TGTGCCAGCAGCCAAGATACACCGGCAACCACGGGGGAGCAGTACTTC.

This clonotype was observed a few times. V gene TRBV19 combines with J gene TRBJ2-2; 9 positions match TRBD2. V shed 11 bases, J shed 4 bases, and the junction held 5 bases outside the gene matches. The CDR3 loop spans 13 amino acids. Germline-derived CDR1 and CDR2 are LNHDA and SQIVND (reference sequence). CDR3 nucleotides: TGTGCCTCGCAGCGGGGGGTCACCGGGGAGCTGTTTTTT. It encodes CASQRGVTGELFF.

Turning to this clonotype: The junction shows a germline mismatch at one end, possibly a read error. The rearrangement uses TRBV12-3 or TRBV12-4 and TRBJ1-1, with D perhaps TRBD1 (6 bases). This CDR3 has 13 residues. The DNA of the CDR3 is TGTGCCGGCAGGGACAAGGGAGCCACTGAAGCTTTCTTT. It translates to CAGRDKGATEAFF.

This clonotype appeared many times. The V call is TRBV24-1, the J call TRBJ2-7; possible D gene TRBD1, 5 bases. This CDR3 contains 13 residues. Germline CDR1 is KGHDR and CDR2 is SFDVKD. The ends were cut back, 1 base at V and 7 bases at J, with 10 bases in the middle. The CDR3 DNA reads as TGTGCCACCAGTGATTTAACAGGCTGGGAGCAGTACTTC. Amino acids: CATSDLTGWEQYF.

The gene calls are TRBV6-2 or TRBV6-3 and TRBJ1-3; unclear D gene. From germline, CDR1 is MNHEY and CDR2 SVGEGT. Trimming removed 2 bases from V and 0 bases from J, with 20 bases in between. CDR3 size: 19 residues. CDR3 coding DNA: TGTGCCAGCAGTTACCGGACCCTACTCTTTCCCACCTCTGGAAACACCATATATTTT. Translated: CASSYRTLLFPTSGNTIYF.

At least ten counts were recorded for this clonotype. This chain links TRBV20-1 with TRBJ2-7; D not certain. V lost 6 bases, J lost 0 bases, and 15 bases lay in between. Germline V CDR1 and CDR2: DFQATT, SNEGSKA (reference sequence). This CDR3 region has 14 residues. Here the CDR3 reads CSALGSYSSYEQYF. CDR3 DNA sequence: TGCAGTGCCCTCGGGTCCTATAGCTCCTACGAGCAGTACTTC.

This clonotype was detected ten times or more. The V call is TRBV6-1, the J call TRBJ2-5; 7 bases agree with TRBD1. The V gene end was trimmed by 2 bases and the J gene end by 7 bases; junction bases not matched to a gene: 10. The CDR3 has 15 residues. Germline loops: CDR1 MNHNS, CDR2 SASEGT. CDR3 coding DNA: TGTGCCAGCAGTGAAATAGACAGGGACCCAGGGACCCAGTACTTC. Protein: CASSEIDRDPGTQYF.

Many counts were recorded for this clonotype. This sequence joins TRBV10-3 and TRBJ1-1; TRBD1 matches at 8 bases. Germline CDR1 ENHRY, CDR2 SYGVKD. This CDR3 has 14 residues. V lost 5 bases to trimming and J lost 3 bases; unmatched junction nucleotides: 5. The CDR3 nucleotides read TGTGCCATCAGTCGACAGGGGTCGGACACTGAAGCTTTCTTT. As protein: CAISRQGSDTEAFF.

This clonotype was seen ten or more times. The CDR3 region is CAGWTLRGYTF. CDR3 DNA sequence: TGTGCCGGATGGACTCTCAGGGGCTACACCTTC. The chain joins TRBV19 to TRBJ1-2; D not certain. Looked up from germline, CDR1 is LNHDA and CDR2 is SQIVND (reference sequence). There are 11 residues in the CDR3. V was pared by 11 bases and J by 8 bases, with 15 bases between.

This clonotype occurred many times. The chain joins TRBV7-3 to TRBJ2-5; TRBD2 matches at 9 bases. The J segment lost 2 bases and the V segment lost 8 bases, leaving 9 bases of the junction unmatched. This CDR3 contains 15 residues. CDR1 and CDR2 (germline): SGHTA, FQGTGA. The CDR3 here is CASGLAGGTQETQYF. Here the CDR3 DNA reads TGTGCCAGCGGTCTGGCGGGGGGGACTCAAGAGACCCAGTACTTC.

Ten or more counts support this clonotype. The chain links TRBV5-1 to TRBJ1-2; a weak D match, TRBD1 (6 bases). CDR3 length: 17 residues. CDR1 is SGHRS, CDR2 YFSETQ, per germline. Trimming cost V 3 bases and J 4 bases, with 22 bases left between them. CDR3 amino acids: CASSSRQGGTTSYGYTF. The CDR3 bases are TGCGCCAGCAGCTCGCGTCAGGGCGGGACAACCAGCTATGGCTACACCTTC. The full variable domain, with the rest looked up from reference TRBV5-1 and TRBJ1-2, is KAGVTQTPRYLIKTRGQQVTLSCSPISGHRSVSWYQQTPGQGLQFLFEYFSETQRNKGNFPGRFSGRQFSNSRSEMNVSTLELGDSALYLCASSSRQGGTTSYGYTFGSGTRLTVV.

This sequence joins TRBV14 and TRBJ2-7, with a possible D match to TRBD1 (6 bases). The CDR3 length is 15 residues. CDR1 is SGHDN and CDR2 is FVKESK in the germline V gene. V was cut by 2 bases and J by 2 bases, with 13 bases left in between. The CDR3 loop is CASSQTGLGTYEQYF. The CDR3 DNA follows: TGTGCCAGCAGCCAAACAGGGCTAGGGACCTACGAGCAGTACTTC.

CDR3 sequence reads: CASSGTVTSGNTIYF. CDR3 nucleotide sequence: TGTGCCAGTAGTGGAACAGTCACCTCTGGAAACACCATATATTTT. The V gene is TRBV19, the J gene TRBJ1-3; D gene ambiguous. The V gene lost 5 bases and the J gene lost 0 bases, with 11 bases spanning the gap. In germline, CDR1 is LNHDA, CDR2 SQIVND (reference sequence). The CDR3 is 15 amino acids.

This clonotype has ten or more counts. The CDR3 spells CASSILFPTGMTEAFF. The CDR3 DNA reads TGTGCCAGTAGTATCCTCTTCCCGACAGGGATGACTGAAGCTTTCTTT. The chain is built from TRBV19 and TRBJ1-1; 7 nucleotides line up with TRBD1. The CDR3 loop spans 16 amino acids. The V and J ends lost 3 bases and 5 bases, in that order; junction bases with no gene match: 12. CDR1 is LNHDA, CDR2 SQIVND, per germline (reference sequence).

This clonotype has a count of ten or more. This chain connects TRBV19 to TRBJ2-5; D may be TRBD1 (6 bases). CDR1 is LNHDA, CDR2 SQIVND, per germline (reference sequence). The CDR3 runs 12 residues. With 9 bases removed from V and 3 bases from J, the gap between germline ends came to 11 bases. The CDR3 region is CASMDREETQYF. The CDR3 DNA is TGTGCCAGCATGGACAGAGAAGAGACCCAGTACTTC.

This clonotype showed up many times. Here the CDR3 DNA reads TGTGCCAGCAGTTTTGGGGGGGGCGAGCAGTACTTC. Translated: CASSFGGGEQYF. The chain joins TRBV27 to TRBJ2-7; 7 bases map to TRBD2. V gave up 3 bases and J gave up 6 bases; unmatched junction bases: 2. This CDR3 has 12 amino acids. Germline values: CDR1 MNHEY, CDR2 SMNVEV (reference sequence).

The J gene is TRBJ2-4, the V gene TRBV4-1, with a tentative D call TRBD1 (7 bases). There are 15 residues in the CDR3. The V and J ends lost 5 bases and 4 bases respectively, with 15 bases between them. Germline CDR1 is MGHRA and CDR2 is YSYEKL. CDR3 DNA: TGCGCCAGCAGCGACTCACAGGGGAGGAAAAACATTCAGTACTTC. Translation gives CASSDSQGRKNIQYF.

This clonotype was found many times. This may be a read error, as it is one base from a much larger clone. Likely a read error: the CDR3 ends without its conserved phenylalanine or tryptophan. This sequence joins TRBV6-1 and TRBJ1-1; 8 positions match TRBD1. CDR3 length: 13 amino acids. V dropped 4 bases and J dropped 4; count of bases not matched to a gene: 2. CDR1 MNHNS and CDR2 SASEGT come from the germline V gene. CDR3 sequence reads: CASSARGLTEAFL. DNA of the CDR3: TGTGCCAGCAGTGCCAGGGGGCTCACTGAAGCTTTCCTT.

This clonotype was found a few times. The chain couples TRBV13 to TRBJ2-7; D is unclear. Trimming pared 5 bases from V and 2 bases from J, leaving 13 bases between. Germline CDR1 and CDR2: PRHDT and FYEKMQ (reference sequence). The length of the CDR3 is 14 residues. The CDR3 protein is CASSLWTSPYEQYF. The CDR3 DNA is TGTGCCAGCAGCCTCTGGACCTCACCCTACGAGCAGTACTTC.

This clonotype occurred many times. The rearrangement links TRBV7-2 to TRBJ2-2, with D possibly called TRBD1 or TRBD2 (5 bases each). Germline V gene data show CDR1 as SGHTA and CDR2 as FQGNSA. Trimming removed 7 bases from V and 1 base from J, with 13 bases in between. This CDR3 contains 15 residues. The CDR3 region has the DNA TGTGCCAGCACCCAGGGAGCGGTGAACACCGGGGAGCTGTTTTTT. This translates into CASTQGAVNTGELFF.

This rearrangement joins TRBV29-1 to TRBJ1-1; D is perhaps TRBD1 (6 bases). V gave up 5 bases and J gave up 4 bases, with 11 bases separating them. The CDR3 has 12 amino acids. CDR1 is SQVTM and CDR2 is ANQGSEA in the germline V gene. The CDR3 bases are TGCAGCGTTAACGAGGGGGTCACTGAAGCTTTCTTT. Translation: CSVNEGVTEAFF.

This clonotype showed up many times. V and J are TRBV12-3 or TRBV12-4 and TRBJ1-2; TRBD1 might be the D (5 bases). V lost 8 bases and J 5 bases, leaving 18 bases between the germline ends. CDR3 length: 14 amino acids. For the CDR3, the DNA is TGTGCCAGCGATACGCCGGGACCGAGATATGGCTACACCTTC. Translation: CASDTPGPRYGYTF.

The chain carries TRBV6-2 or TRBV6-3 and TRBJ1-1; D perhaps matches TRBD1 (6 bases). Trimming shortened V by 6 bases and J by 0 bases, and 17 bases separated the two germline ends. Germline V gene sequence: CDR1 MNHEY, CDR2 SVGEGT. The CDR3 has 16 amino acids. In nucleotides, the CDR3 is TGTGCCAGCAGCGTGCCGCAGGGGACCATGAACACTGAAGCTTTCTTT. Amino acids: CASSVPQGTMNTEAFF.

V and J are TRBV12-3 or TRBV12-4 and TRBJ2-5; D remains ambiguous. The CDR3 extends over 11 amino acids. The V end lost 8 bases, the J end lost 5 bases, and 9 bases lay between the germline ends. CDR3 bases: TGTGCCAGCGGGCGTGGGGAGACCCAGTACTTC. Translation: CASGRGETQYF.

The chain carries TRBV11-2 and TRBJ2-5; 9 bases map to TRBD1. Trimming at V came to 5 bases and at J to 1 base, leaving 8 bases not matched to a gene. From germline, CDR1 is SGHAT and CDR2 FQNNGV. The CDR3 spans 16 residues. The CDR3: CASSIIQTGGQETQYF. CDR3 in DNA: TGTGCCAGCAGCATTATACAGACAGGGGGCCAAGAGACCCAGTACTTC.